The entry that follows covers one TCR beta chain sequence. The target antigen is unknown. The data were taken from a study of shared clonotypes between healthy human individuals. TCRdb's copy holds only in-frame clones and misses some; the assay was immunoSEQ multiplex PCR. The sample includes roughly 2,000,000 clones, just under 95% of them seen just once. The study, taken as a whole, reports: Since donors were few, the genetic and exposure-history diversity represented was limited.

Germline values: CDR1 ENHRY, CDR2 SYGVKD. There are 12 residues in the CDR3. V shed 10 bases and J 5 bases; nucleotides not matched to a gene: 6. Naive CD8 populations comprised CD45RO-negative cells positively selected for CCR7, excluding terminally differentiated effector memory CD45RA+ cells. V is TRBV10-3 and J is TRBJ2-5; 8 nucleotides match TRBD1. The sequencing sample was made of naive CD8+ T cells sorted from blood. This clonotype originated in a man aged 18 to 29 in good health. The CDR3 DNA is TGTGCCACCTCGACAGGGGATGAGACCCAGTACTTC. Its protein is CATSTGDETQYF.